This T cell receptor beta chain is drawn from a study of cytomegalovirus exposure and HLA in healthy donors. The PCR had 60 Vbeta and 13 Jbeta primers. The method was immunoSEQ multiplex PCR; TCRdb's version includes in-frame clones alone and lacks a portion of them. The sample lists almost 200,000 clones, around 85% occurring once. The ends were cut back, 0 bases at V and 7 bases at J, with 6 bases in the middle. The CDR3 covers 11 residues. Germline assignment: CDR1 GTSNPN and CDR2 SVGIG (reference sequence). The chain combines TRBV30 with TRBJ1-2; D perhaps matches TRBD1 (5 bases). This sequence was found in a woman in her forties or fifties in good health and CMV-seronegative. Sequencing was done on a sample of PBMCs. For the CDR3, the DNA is TGTGCCTGGAGTGTCGGGGGTGGCTACACCTTC. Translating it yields CAWSVGGGYTF.